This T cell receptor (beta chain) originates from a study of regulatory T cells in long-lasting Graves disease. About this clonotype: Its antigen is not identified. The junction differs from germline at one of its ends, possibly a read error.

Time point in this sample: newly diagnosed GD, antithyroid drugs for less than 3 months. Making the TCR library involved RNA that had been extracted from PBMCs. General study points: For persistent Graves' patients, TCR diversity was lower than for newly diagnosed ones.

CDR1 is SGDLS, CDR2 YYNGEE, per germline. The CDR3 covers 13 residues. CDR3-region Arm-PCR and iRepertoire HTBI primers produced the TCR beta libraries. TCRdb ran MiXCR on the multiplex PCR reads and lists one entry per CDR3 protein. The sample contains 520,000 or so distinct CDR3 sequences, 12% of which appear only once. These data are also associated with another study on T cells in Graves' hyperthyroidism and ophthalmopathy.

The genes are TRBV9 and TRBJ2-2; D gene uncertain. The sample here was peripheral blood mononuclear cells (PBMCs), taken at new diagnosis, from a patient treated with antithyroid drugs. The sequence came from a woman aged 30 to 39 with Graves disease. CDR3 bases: TGTGCCAGCGGCGTTAATCCGGCCGGGGAGCTGTTTTTT. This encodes CASGVNPAGELFF. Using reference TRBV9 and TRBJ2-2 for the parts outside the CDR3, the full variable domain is DSGVTQTPKHLITATGQRVTLRCSPRSGDLSVYWYQQSLDQGLQFLIQYYNGEERAKGNILERFSAQQFPDLHSELNLSSLELGDSALYFCASGVNPAGELFFGEGSRLTVL.